Here is one T cell receptor beta chain with its context. Antigen: not known. This sample is part of a study of CD4+ T cells in melanoma. Study observations and caveats: Reportedly, melanoma neoantigen-specific CD4+ T cells showed varied differentiation states. CD8+ T cell, macrophage and B cell function reportedly correlated with neoantigen-specific CD4+ T cells.

Some clones are missing from TCRdb's copy, which holds only in-frame ones; the method was immunoSEQ multiplex PCR. The sample lists about 54,000 clones; more than 60% were seen once. Sequences were obtained from tumor tissue. The sequence was obtained from a human donor with melanoma.

As DNA, the CDR3 is TGCGCCAGCAGATCTCAGGAGGACACTGAAGCTTTCTTT. Its translation: CASRSQEDTEAFF. The rearrangement uses TRBV10-2 and TRBJ1-1; D remains unclear. The CDR3 is 13 amino acids. Trimming pared 6 bases from V and 3 bases from J, leaving 11 bases between. CDR1 and CDR2 from the germline V gene are WSHSY and SAAADI.